This T cell receptor (beta chain) was recovered during a study of cytomegalovirus exposure and HLA in healthy donors. About the research overall: Ancestry clustering placed around four fifths of around 400 genotyped donors in the Caucasian-associated cluster.

The PCR ran on 60 Vbeta and 13 Jbeta primers. In the source study's methods: A later analysis tallied tens of millions of unique TCR beta chains, 9 million to 12 million of them shared. Assay used: immunoSEQ multiplex PCR; TCRdb lists only in-frame clones, some missing. The DNA gave D and trimming, while V, J and clone size come from that table. This sample has around 100,000 clones; roughly 70% occur once, and the top ten carry 10%. The CDR3 length is 15 residues. Trimming left V 0 bases short and J 2 bases short, with 12 bases between. The germline gives CDR1 GTSNPN, CDR2 SVGIG (reference sequence).

The chain employs TRBV30 and TRBJ2-3; D remains unclear. The sample taken for sequencing was PBMCs. The source of this sequence is a man aged 45-65 years in good health and CMV-seronegative. Here the CDR3 DNA reads TGTGCCTGGAGTGTACCGGGTGGATCCACAGATACGCAGTATTTT. It specifies CAWSVPGGSTDTQYF.